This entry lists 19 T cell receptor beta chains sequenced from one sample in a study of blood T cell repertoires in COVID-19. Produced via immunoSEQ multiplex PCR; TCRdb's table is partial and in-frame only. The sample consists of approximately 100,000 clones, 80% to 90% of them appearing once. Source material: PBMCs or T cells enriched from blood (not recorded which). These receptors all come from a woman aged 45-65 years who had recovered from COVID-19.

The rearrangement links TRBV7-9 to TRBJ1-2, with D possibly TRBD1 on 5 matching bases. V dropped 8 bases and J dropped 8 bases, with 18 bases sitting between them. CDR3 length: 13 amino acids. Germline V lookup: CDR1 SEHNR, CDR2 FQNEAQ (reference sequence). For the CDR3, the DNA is TGTGCCAGCGGCAGCGGGACGGCGGGAGGCTACACCTTC. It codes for CASGSGTAGGYTF.

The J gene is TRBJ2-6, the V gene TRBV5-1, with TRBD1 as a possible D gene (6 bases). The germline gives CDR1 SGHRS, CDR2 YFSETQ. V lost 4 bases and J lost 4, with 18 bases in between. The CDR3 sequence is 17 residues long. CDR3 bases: TGCGCCAGCAGCGGGACCGGACAGATTTCCGGGGCCAACGTCCTGACTTTC. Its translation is CASSGTGQISGANVLTF.

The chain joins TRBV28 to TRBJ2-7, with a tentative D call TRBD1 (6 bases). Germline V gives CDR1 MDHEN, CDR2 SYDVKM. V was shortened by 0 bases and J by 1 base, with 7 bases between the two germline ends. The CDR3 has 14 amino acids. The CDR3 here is CASSLWDRSYEQYF. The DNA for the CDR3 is TGTGCCAGCAGTTTATGGGACAGATCCTACGAGCAGTACTTC.

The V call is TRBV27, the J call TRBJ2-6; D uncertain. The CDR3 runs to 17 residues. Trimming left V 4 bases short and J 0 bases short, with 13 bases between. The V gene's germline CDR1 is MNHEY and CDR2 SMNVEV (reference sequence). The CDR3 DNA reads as TGTGCCAGCAGTTCATCCCCCGTCCTCTCTGGGGCCAACGTCCTGACTTTC. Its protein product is CASSSSPVLSGANVLTF.

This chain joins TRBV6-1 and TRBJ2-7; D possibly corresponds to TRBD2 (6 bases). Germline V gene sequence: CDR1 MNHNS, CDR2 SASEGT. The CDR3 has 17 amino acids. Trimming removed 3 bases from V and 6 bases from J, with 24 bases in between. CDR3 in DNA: TGTGCCAGCAGTGAGTTTATATTGGGGACTCGACCGGGCGAGCAGTACTTC. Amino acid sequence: CASSEFILGTRPGEQYF.

In DNA form, the CDR3 reads TGTGCCAGCAGCCCGACGAGAGGCGGGGGAAGGGATACGCAGTATTTT. It codes for CASSPTRGGGRDTQYF. The chain has TRBV9 and TRBJ2-3; 7 bases align to TRBD2. The germline V gene encodes CDR1 SGDLS and CDR2 YYNGEE. The CDR3 has 16 amino acids. V dropped 4 bases and J dropped 6; count of bases not matched to a gene: 14.

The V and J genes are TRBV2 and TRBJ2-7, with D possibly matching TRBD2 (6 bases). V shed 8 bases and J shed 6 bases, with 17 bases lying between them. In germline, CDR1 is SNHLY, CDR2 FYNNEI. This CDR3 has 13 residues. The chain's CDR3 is CASCPPLASEQYF. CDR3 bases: TGTGCCAGCTGCCCCCCGCTAGCGTCCGAGCAGTACTTC.

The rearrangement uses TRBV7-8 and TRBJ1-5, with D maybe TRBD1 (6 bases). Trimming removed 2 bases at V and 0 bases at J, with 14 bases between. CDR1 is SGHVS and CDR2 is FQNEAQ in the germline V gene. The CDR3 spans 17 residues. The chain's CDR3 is CASSLSGAKVSNQPQHF. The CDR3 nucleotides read TGTGCCAGCAGCTTATCAGGGGCGAAGGTTAGCAATCAGCCCCAGCATTTT.

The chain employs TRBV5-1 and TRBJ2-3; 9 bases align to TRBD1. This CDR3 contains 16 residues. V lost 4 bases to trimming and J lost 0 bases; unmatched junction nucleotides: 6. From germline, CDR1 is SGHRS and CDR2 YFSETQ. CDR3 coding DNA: TGCGCCAGCAGCGGCGGACAGGGGTCTAGCACAGATACGCAGTATTTT. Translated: CASSGGQGSSTDTQYF.

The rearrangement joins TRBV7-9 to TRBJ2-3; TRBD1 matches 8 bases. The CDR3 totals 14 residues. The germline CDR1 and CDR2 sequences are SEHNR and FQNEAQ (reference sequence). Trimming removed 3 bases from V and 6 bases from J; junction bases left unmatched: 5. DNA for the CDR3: TGTGCCAGCAGCTTGGGACAGGTTAAGGATACGCAGTATTTT. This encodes CASSLGQVKDTQYF.

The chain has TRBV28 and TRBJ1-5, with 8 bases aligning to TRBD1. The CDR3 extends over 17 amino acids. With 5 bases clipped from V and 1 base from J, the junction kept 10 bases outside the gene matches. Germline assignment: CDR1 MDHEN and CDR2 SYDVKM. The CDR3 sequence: CASSKGRGRLSNQPQHF. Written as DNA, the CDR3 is TGTGCCAGCAGTAAAGGCAGGGGGCGTTTGAGCAATCAGCCCCAGCATTTT.

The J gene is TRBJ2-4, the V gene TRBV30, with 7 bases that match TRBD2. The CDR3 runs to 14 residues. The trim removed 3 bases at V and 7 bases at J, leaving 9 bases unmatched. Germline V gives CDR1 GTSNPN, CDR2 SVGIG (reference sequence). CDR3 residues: CAWRSGGYNNIQYF. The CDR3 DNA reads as TGTGCCTGGAGGTCGGGGGGTTATAACAACATTCAGTACTTC. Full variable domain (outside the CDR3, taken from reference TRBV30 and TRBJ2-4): SQTIHQWPATLVQPVGSPLSLECTVEGTSNPNLYWYRQAAGRGLQLLFYSVGIGQISSEVPQNLSASRPQDRQFILSSKKLLLSDSGFYLCAWRSGGYNNIQYFGAGTRLSVL.

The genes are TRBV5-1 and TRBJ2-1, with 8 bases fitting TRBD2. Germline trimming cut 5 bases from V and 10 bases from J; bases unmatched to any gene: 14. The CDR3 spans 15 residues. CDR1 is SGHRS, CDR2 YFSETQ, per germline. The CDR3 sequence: CASRLAGPSSGEQFF. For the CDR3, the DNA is TGCGCCAGCAGGCTAGCGGGCCCGTCCTCAGGAGAGCAGTTCTTC.

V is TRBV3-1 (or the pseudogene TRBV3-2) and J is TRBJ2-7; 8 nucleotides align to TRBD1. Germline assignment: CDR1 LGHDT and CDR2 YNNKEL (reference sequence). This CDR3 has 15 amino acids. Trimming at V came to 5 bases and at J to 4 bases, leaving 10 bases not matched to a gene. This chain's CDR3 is CASSFGQGGGYEQYF. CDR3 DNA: TGTGCCAGCAGCTTCGGACAGGGTGGAGGTTACGAGCAGTACTTC.

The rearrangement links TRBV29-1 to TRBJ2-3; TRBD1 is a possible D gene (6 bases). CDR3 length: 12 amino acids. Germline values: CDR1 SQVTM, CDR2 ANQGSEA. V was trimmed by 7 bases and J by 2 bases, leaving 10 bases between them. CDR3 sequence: CSGGQLTDTQYF. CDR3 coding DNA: TGCAGCGGAGGACAGCTCACAGATACGCAGTATTTT.

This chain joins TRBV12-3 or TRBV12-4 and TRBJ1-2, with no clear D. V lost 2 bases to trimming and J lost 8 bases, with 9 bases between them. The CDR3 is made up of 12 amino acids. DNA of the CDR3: TGTGCCAGCAGTTTATACAGAGACGGCTACACCTTC. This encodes CASSLYRDGYTF.

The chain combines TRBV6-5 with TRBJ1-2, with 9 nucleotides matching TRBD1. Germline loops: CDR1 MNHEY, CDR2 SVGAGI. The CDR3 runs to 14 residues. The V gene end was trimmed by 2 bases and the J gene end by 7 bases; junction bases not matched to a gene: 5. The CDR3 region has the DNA TGTGCCAGCAGTTACGGGACAGGGATAAGTGGCTACACCTTC. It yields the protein CASSYGTGISGYTF.

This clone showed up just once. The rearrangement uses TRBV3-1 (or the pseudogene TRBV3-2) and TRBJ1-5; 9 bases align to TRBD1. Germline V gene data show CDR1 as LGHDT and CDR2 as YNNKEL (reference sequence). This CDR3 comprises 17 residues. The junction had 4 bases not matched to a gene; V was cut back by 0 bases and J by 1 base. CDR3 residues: CASSQEGTGRSNQPQHF. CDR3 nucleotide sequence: TGTGCCAGCAGCCAAGAAGGGACAGGGAGGAGCAATCAGCCCCAGCATTTT.

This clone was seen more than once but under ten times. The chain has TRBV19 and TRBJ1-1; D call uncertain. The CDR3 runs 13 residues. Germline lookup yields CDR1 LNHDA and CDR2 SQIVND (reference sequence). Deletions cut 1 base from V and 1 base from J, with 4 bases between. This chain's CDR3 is CASSIGQNTEAFF. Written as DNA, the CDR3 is TGTGCCAGTAGTATAGGTCAGAACACTGAAGCTTTCTTT. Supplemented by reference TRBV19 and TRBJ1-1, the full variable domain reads DGGITQSPKYLFRKEGQNVTLSCEQNLNHDAMYWYRQDPGQGLRLIYYSQIVNDFQKGDIAEGYSVSREKKESFPLTVTSAQKNPTAFYLCASSIGQNTEAFFGQGTRLTVV.